These 8 T cell receptor beta chains were all obtained from the same sample, sequenced in a study of cytomegalovirus exposure and HLA in healthy donors. In the PCR, 60 Vbeta and 13 Jbeta primers were used. Method: immunoSEQ multiplex PCR; TCRdb's copy keeps in-frame clones and lacks some. The sample lists some 95,000 clones; 80% were seen once. The sequenced sample was PBMCs. The receptors were sampled from a man younger than 45 in good health and CMV-seronegative.

This chain links TRBV18 with TRBJ2-2; 7 bases agree with TRBD1. Germline V lookup: CDR1 KGHSH, CDR2 LQKENI. The CDR3 loop spans 16 amino acids. The trim removed 3 bases at V and 0 bases at J, leaving 4 bases unmatched. The CDR3 coding sequence is TGTGCCAGCTCACCGGCCGGGACAGCGAACACCGGGGAGCTGTTTTTT. Translation gives CASSPAGTANTGELFF. Full variable domain (remainder filled in from reference TRBV18 and TRBJ2-2): NAGVMQNPRHLVRRRGQEARLRCSPMKGHSHVYWYRQLPEEGLKFMVYLQKENIIDESGMPKERFSAEFPKEGPSILRIQQVVRGDSAAYFCASSPAGTANTGELFFGEGSRLTVL.

The rearrangement links TRBV5-6 to TRBJ2-7, with 9 bases matching TRBD1. V trimming: 1 base; J trimming: 5 bases; junction bases outside the gene matches: 7. The CDR3 has 15 amino acids. Germline V gives CDR1 SGHDT, CDR2 YYEEEE. CDR3 sequence: CASSLMGQGSDEQYF. The DNA for the CDR3 is TGTGCCAGCAGCTTGATGGGACAGGGATCCGACGAGCAGTACTTC.

This clone has a single count. V gene TRBV5-1 combines with J gene TRBJ2-3; weak D call: TRBD1 (6 bases). The germline gives CDR1 SGHRS, CDR2 YFSETQ. The CDR3 runs to 18 residues. Trimming stripped 0 bases from V and 4 bases from J, with 21 bases between. Here the CDR3 reads CASSLAHPRTARADTQYF. The CDR3 region has the DNA TGCGCCAGCAGCTTGGCTCACCCCAGGACAGCCCGCGCAGATACGCAGTATTTT.

V and J are TRBV28 and TRBJ2-1, with TRBD1 identical over 7 bases. The CDR3 totals 16 residues. J was trimmed by 8 bases and V by 2 bases; bases with no gene match: 12. The germline CDR1 and CDR2 sequences are MDHEN and SYDVKM. For the CDR3, the DNA is TGTGCCAGCAGTTTACTAAAAGCAGACAGGGCCCATGAGCAGTTCTTC. Its translation is CASSLLKADRAHEQFF.

J is TRBJ2-5 and V is TRBV6-5; TRBD1 agrees at 10 bases. V dropped 2 bases and J dropped 7; count of bases not matched to a gene: 7. The CDR3 length is 15 residues. CDR1 is MNHEY, CDR2 SVGAGI, per germline. The chain's CDR3 is CASSYTGTGEGTQYF. The CDR3 region has the DNA TGTGCCAGCAGTTACACCGGGACAGGGGAGGGGACCCAGTACTTC.

CDR3 region: CASSPSSLAKNIQYF. The CDR3 DNA reads as TGTGCCAGCTCACCCTCCAGTCTAGCCAAAAACATTCAGTACTTC. The chain joins TRBV18 to TRBJ2-4; D uncertain. Germline V gives CDR1 KGHSH, CDR2 LQKENI. V shed 3 bases and J shed 0 bases, with 9 bases lying between them. The CDR3 is 15 residues long.

This clone is a singleton in its sample. The CDR3 DNA is TGTGCCAGCAGCTTATTACCCCGGGGGGGCCGAACAGATACGCAGTATTTT. It is translated as CASSLLPRGGRTDTQYF. This chain joins TRBV13 and TRBJ2-3, with 8 bases identical to TRBD2. The J segment lost 3 bases and the V segment lost 2 bases, leaving 10 bases of the junction unmatched. CDR1 and CDR2 (germline): PRHDT, FYEKMQ (reference sequence). The CDR3 consists of 17 residues.

The V call is TRBV19, the J call TRBJ1-5, with 11 bases lining up with TRBD1. Germline lookup yields CDR1 LNHDA and CDR2 SQIVND (reference sequence). With V trimmed by 5 bases and J by 0 bases, 9 bases remained unmatched. CDR3 length: 18 amino acids. In nucleotides, the CDR3 is TGTGCCAGTAGTCTAAGGGGACAGGGGGGTACTAGCAATCAGCCCCAGCATTTT. Protein product: CASSLRGQGGTSNQPQHF.